This T cell receptor (beta chain) is from a study of T-cell memory formation after mild COVID-19. At the level of the study: TCR clusters were largely donor specific.

Constant-segment primers and 5'RACE yielded cDNA libraries for TCR alpha and TCR beta, each carrying sample barcodes and UMIs. TCRdb re-called the 5' RACE reads through MiXCR, storing one row per CDR3 protein. The data show roughly 240,000 distinct CDR3 sequences, with 16% seen just once and around a fifth held by the top ten. The sample comprised PBMCs or a T cell subset sorted from them (not recorded which). The sequence came from a man in his late teens or twenties who had mild COVID-19 (a few samples of this study predate the infection). Cell type and time point are not known.

The CDR3 nucleotides read TGTGCCAGCAGCTGGGGGATAGCCAAAAACATTCAGTACTTC. It encodes CASSWGIAKNIQYF. The chain is built from TRBV7-2 and TRBJ2-4, with D perhaps being TRBD1 or TRBD2 (5 bases each). Germline V gene lookup returns CDR1 SGHTA and CDR2 FQGNSA. Trimming left V 4 bases short and J 0 bases short, with 7 bases between. This CDR3 has 14 residues.